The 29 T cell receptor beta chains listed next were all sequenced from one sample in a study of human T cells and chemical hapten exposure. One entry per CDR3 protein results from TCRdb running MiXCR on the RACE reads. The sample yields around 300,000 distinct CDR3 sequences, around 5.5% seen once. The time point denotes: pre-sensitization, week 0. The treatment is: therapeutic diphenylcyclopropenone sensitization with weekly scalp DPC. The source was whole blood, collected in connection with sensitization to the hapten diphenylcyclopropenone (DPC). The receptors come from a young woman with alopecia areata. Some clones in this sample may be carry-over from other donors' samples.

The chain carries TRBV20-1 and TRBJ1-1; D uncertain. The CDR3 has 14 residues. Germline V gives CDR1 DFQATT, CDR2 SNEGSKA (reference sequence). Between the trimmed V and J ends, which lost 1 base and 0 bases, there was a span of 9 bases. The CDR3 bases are TGCAGTGCTAGAGTGATTATCATGAACACTGAAGCTTTCTTT. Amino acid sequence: CSARVIIMNTEAFF.

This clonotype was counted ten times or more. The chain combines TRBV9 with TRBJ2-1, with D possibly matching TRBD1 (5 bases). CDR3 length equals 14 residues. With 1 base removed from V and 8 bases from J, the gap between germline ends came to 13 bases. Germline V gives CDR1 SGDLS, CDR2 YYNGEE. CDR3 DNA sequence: TGTGCCAGCAGCGTAATGTCAGGGTCTGATGAGCAGTTCTTC. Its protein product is CASSVMSGSDEQFF.

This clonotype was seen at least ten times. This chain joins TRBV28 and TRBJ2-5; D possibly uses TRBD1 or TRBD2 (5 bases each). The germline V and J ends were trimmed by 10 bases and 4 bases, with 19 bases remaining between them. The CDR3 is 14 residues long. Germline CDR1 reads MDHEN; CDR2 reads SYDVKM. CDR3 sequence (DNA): TGTGCCACGCTAAGATATGGGACCCGAGAGACCCAGTACTTC. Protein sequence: CATLRYGTRETQYF.

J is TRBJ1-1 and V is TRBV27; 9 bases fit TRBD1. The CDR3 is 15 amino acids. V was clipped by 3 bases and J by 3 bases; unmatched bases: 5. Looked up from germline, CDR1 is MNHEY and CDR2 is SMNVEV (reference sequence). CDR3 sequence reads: CASSLSGTGYTEAFF. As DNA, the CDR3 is TGTGCCAGCAGTTTGTCCGGGACAGGGTACACTGAAGCTTTCTTT.

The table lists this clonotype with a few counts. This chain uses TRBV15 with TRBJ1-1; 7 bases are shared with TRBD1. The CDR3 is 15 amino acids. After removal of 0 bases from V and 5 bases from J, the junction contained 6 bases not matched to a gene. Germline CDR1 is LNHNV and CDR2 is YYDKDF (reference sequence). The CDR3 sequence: CATSRDRQGWTEAFF. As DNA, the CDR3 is TGTGCCACCAGCAGAGATCGACAGGGATGGACTGAAGCTTTCTTT.

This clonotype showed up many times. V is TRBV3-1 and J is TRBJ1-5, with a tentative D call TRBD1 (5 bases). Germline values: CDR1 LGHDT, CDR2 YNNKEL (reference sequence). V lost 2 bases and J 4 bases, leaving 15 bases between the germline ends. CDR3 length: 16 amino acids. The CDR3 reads CASSQSAGRDNQPQHF. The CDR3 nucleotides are TGTGCCAGCAGCCAAAGTGCAGGCAGGGATAATCAGCCCCAGCATTTT.

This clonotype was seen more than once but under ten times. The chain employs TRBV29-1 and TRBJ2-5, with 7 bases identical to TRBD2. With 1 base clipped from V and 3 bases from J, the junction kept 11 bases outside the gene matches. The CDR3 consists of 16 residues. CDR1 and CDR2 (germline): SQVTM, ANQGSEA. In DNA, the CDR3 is TGCAGCGTTGAAGGCCGTCCCCGGGACTACGAAGAGACCCAGTACTTC. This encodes CSVEGRPRDYEETQYF.

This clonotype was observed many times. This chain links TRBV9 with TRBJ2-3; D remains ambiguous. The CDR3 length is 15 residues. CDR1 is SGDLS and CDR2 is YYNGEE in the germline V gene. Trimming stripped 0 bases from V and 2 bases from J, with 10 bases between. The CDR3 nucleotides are TGTGCCAGCAGCGTAGGAGAAGCAGACACAGATACGCAGTATTTT. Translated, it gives CASSVGEADTDTQYF.

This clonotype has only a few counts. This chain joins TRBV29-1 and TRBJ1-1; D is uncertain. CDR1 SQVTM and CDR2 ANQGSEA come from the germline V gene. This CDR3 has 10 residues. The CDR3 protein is CSGENTEAFF. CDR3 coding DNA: TGCAGTGGGGAGAACACTGAAGCTTTCTTT.

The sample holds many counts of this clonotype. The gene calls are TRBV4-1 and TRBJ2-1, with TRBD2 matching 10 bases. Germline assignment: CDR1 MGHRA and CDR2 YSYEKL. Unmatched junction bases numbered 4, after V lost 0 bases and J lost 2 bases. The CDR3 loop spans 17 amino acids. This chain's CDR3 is CASSQDGLAGAYNEQFF. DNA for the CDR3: TGCGCCAGCAGCCAAGATGGGCTAGCGGGGGCCTACAATGAGCAGTTCTTC.

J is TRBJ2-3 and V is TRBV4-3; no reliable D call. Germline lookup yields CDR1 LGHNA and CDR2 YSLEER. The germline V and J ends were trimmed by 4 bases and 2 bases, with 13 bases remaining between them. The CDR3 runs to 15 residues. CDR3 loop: CASSRKEWNTDTQYF. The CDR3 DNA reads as TGCGCCAGCAGCCGTAAAGAGTGGAACACAGATACGCAGTATTTT.

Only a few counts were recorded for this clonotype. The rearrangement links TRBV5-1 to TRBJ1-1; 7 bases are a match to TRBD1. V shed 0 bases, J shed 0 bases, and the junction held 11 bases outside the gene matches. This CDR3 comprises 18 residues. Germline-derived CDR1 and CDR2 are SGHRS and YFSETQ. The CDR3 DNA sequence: TGCGCCAGCAGCTTGGGAGTCGACAGGGCTATCATGAACACTGAAGCTTTCTTT. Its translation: CASSLGVDRAIMNTEAFF. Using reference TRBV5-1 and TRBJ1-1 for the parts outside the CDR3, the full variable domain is KAGVTQTPRYLIKTRGQQVTLSCSPISGHRSVSWYQQTPGQGLQFLFEYFSETQRNKGNFPGRFSGRQFSNSRSEMNVSTLELGDSALYLCASSLGVDRAIMNTEAFFGQGTRLTVV.

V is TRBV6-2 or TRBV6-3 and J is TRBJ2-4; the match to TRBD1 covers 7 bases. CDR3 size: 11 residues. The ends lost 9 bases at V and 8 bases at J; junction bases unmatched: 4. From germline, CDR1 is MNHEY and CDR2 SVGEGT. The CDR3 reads CASRDSHIQYF. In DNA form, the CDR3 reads TGTGCCAGTAGGGACAGCCACATTCAGTACTTC.

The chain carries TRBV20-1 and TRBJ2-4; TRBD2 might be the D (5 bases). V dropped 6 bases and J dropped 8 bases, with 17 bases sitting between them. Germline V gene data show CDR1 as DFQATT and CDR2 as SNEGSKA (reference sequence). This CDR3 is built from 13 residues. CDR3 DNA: TGCAGTGCCCACTCCCCCCCGGAGGACATTCAGTACTTC. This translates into CSAHSPPEDIQYF.

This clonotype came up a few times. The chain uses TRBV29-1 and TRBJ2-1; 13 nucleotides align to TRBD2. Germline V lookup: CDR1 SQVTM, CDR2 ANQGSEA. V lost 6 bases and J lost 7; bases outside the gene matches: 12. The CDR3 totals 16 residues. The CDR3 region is CSVTGTSGALWNEQFF. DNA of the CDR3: TGCAGCGTGACCGGGACTAGCGGGGCCCTGTGGAATGAGCAGTTCTTC.

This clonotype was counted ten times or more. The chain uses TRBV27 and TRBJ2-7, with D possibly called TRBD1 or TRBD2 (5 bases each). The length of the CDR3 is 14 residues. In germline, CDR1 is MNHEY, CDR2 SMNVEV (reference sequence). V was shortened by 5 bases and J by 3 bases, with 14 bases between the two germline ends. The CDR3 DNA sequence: TGTGCCAGCAGTCTACACGGGACGAACTACGAGCAGTACTTC. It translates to CASSLHGTNYEQYF.

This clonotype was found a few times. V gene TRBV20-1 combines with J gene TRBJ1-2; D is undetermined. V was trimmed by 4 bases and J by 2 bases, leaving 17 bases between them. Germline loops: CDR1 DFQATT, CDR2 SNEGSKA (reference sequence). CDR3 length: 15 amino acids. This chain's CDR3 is CSATPVDASNYGYTF. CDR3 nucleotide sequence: TGCAGTGCTACCCCGGTGGACGCTTCCAACTATGGCTACACCTTC.

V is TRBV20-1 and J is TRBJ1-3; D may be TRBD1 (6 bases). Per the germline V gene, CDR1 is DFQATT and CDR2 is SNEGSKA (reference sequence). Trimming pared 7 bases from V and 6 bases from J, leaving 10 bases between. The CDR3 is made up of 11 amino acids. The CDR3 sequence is CSVRGENTIYF. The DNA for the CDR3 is TGCAGTGTCAGGGGAGAAAACACCATATATTTT.

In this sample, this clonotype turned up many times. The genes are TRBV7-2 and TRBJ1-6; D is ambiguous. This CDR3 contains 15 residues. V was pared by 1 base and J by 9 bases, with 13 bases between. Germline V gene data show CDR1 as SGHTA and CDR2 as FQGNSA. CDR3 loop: CASSLGALQSSPLHF. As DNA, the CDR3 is TGTGCCAGCAGCTTAGGGGCCCTCCAGAGTTCACCCCTCCACTTT.

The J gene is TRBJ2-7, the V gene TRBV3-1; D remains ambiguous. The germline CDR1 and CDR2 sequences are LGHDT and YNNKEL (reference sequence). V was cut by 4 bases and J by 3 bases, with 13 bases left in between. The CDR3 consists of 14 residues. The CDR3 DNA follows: TGTGCCAGCAGCCCCACTGGGTTAGACTACGAGCAGTACTTC. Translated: CASSPTGLDYEQYF.

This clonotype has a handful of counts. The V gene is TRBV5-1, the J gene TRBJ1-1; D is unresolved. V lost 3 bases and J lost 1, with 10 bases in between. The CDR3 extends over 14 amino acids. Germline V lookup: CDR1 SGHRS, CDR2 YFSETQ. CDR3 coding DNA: TGCGCCAGCAGCTGGATCGACAAGAACACTGAAGCTTTCTTT. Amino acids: CASSWIDKNTEAFF. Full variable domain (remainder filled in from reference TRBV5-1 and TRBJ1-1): KAGVTQTPRYLIKTRGQQVTLSCSPISGHRSVSWYQQTPGQGLQFLFEYFSETQRNKGNFPGRFSGRQFSNSRSEMNVSTLELGDSALYLCASSWIDKNTEAFFGQGTRLTVV.

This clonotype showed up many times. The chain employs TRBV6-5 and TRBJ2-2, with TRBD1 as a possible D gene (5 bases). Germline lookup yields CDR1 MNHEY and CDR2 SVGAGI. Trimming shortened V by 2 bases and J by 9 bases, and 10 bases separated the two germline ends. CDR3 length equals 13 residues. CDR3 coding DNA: TGTGCCAGCAGTTACCCCCAGGGCAGGGAGCTGTTTTTT. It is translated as CASSYPQGRELFF.

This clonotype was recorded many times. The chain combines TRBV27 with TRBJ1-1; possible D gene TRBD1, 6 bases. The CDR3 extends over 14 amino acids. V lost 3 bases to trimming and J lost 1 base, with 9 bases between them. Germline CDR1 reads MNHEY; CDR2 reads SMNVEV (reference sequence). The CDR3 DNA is TGTGCCAGCAGTTTCGACAGGCAGAACACTGAAGCTTTCTTT. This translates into CASSFDRQNTEAFF.

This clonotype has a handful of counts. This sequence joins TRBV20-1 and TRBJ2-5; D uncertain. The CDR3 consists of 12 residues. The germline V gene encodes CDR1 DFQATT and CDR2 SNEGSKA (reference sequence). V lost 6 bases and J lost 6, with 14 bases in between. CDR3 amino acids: CSAPAPKKTQYF. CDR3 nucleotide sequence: TGCAGTGCCCCCGCTCCCAAGAAGACCCAGTACTTC.

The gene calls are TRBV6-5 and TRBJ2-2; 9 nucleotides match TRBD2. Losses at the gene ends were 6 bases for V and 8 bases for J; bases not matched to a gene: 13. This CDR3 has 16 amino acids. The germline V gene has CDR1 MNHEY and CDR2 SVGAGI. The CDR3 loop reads CASRAPGQLAGGELFF. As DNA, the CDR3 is TGTGCCAGCAGAGCGCCGGGACAGCTAGCGGGGGGGGAGCTGTTTTTT.

CDR3 amino acids: CSAIIREETQYF. CDR3 bases: TGCAGTGCTATTATCCGTGAAGAGACCCAGTACTTC. The chain joins TRBV20-1 to TRBJ2-5; D gene ambiguous. The CDR3 extends over 12 amino acids. Trimming left V 4 bases short and J 3 bases short, with 9 bases between. The germline V gene has CDR1 DFQATT and CDR2 SNEGSKA (reference sequence).

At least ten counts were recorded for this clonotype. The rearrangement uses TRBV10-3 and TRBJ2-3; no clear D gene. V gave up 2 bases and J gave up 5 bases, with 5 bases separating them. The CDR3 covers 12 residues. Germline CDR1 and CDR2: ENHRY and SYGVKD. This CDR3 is CAISELGDTQYF. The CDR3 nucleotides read TGTGCCATCAGTGAGCTGGGAGATACGCAGTATTTT.

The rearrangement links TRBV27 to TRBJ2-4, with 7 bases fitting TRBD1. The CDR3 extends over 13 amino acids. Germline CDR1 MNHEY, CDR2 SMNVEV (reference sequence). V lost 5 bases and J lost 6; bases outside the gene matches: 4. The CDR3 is CASSVYRGNIQYF. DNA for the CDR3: TGTGCCAGCAGTGTCTACAGGGGAAACATTCAGTACTTC.

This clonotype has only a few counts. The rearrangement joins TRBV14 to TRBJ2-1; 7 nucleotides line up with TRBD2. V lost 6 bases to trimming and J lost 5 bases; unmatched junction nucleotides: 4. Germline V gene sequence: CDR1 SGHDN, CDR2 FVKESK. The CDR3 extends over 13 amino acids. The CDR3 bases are TGTGCCAGCAGAAAGAGCGGGAACAATGAGCAGTTCTTC. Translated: CASRKSGNNEQFF. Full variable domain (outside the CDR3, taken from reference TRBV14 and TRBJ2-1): EAGVTQFPSHSVIEKGQTVTLRCDPISGHDNLYWYRRVMGKEIKFLLHFVKESKQDESGMPNNRFLAERTGGTYSTLKVQPAELEDSGVYFCASRKSGNNEQFFGPGTRLTVL.